These T cell receptor beta chains were read from a single sample in a study of blood T cell repertoires in COVID-19. The protocol was immunoSEQ multiplex PCR, while the TCRdb copy is restricted to in-frame clones and leaves out a portion. The sample comprises roughly 100,000 clones, 88% of which are singletons, and 4.5% to 6% rests with the top ten. Sequencing was done on a sample of peripheral blood. These receptors came from an elderly woman with active COVID-19. Each CDR3 is given with its conserved first and last residue. A D gene is named only where the DNA matches it firmly. Clone size, where shown, is once, few, many, or a class for clones that have expanded.

J: TRBJ2-3
D: NA
V: TRBV11-3
size: NA
length: 15
DNA: TGTGCCAGCAGCTCCATCCTGGCGGGGGCAAGTACGCAGTATTTT
CDR3: CASSSILAGASTQYF

J: TRBJ1-1
D: TRBD1
V: TRBV18
size: few
length: 15
DNA: TGTGCCAGCTCAACACGGGACAGACACTCCACTGAAGCTTTCTTT
CDR3: CASSTRDRHSTEAFF

J: TRBJ2-7
D: TRBD2
V: TRBV7-6
size: NA
length: 15
DNA: TGTGCCAGCAGCTCCCCGGGACTAGGTAACTACGAGCAGTACTTC
CDR3: CASSSPGLGNYEQYF

J: TRBJ1-2
D: NA
V: TRBV28
size: NA
length: 14
DNA: TGTGCCAGCAGGGAAGGGGGGGAGGACTATGGCTACACCTTC
CDR3: CASREGGEDYGYTF

J: TRBJ1-1
D: NA
V: TRBV11-3
size: NA
length: 13
DNA: TGTGCCAGCAGCTACACCGGAGAGACTGAAGCTTTCTTT
CDR3: CASSYTGETEAFF

J: TRBJ2-7
D: NA
V: TRBV19
size: NA
length: 14
DNA: TGTGCCAGTAGCAACAGGGCTAGTCGGCACGAGCAGTACTTC
CDR3: CASSNRASRHEQYF

J: TRBJ1-1
D: NA
V: TRBV6-5
size: NA
length: 11
DNA: TGTGCCAGCTGGAGGAACACTGAAGCTTTCTTT
CDR3: CASWRNTEAFF

J: TRBJ2-3
D: TRBD1
V: TRBV7-2
size: NA
length: 15
DNA: TGTGCCAGCAGCTTCGGCGACAGGGGCGCAGATACGCAGTATTTT
CDR3: CASSFGDRGADTQYF

J: TRBJ2-3
D: TRBD2
V: TRBV5-8
size: NA
length: 17
DNA: TGTGCCAGCAGCCGACGATTACTAGCGGGAGCACTGGATACGCAGTATTTT
CDR3: CASSRRLLAGALDTQYF

J: TRBJ2-1
D: TRBD2
V: TRBV10-3
size: once
length: 16
DNA: TGTGCCACCGTCGGGGATCAGGGACTAGCGGACAATGAGCAGTTCTTC
CDR3: CATVGDQGLADNEQFF

J: TRBJ2-5
D: NA
V: TRBV25-1
size: NA
length: 14
DNA: TGTGCCAGCAGCTACTATCGGGGTCAAGAGACCCAGTACTTC
CDR3: CASSYYRGQETQYF

J: TRBJ2-1
D: TRBD2
V: TRBV28
size: once
length: 15
DNA: TGTGCCAGCATTCTTAGCGGGAGACCGTACAATGAGCAGTTCTTC
CDR3: CASILSGRPYNEQFF

J: TRBJ2-2
D: TRBD1
V: TRBV9
size: once
length: 15
DNA: TGTGCCAGCAGCGCGGACAGGGGGCGCACCGGGGAGCTGTTTTTT
CDR3: CASSADRGRTGELFF

J: TRBJ2-5
D: TRBD1
V: TRBV7-9
size: NA
length: 15
DNA: TGTGCCAGCAGCCCCGGGACAGGCGCAGGAGAGACCCAGTACTTC
CDR3: CASSPGTGAGETQYF

J: TRBJ2-7
D: TRBD1
V: TRBV7-9
size: NA
length: 15
DNA: TGTGCCAGCAGCTTAACAGGGGCGCGCATCGGCGAGCAGTACTTC
CDR3: CASSLTGARIGEQYF

J: TRBJ2-7
D: NA
V: TRBV11-2
size: few
length: 13
DNA: TGTGCCAGCAGGGAGACAGTCGTCTACGAGCAGTACTTC
CDR3: CASRETVVYEQYF

J: TRBJ1-1
D: NA
V: TRBV28
size: NA
length: 12
DNA: TGTGCCAGCAGTTTATTCGGCAGGGAAGCTTTCTTT
CDR3: CASSLFGREAFF

J: TRBJ2-1
D: TRBD2
V: TRBV11-2
size: once
length: 17
DNA: TGTGCCAGCAGCACAGGACGGATACTAGCGACCTACAATGAGCAGTTCTTC
CDR3: CASSTGRILATYNEQFF

J: TRBJ2-7
D: NA
V: TRBV29-1
size: once
length: 13
DNA: TGCAGCGTCGAACTTGACAGGTCCTACGAGCAGTACTTC
CDR3: CSVELDRSYEQYF

J: TRBJ2-7
D: TRBD1
V: TRBV11-3
size: NA
length: 15
DNA: TGTGCCAGCAGCTACCGGACAGGGGGCTCCTACGAGCAGTACTTC
CDR3: CASSYRTGGSYEQYF

J: TRBJ2-1
D: TRBD1
V: TRBV7-2
size: NA
length: 15
DNA: TGTGCCAGCAGCTTTGACAGGGGGACCTACAATGAGCAGTTCTTC
CDR3: CASSFDRGTYNEQFF

J: TRBJ2-1
D: NA
V: TRBV5-4
size: NA
length: 14
DNA: TGTGCCAGCAGCCCGCGGGACTCCTACAATGAGCAGTTCTTC
CDR3: CASSPRDSYNEQFF

J: TRBJ2-5
D: TRBD1
V: TRBV5-1
size: NA
length: 17
DNA: TGCGCCAGCAGCGTCAAGACGTCGGGACAGACCCCAGGGACCCAGTACTTC
CDR3: CASSVKTSGQTPGTQYF

J: TRBJ2-5
D: TRBD2
V: TRBV9
size: NA
length: 18
DNA: TGTGCCAGCAGCGTAAACCCTAGCGGGAGATTCGGGCAAGAGACCCAGTACTTC
CDR3: CASSVNPSGRFGQETQYF

J: TRBJ2-2
D: NA
V: TRBV19
size: NA
length: 14
DNA: TGTGCCAGTAGGTATGAGGCGTTCACCGGGGAGCTGTTTTTT
CDR3: CASRYEAFTGELFF

J: TRBJ2-1
D: TRBD2
V: TRBV5-4
size: once
length: 18
DNA: TGTGCCAGCAGCCGTCACCATAGCGGGAGAGGTAAGGAGAATGAGCAGTTCTTC
CDR3: CASSRHHSGRGKENEQFF

J: TRBJ2-1
D: TRBD2
V: TRBV7-8
size: NA
length: 15
DNA: TGTGCCAGCAGCCTAGCGGGGGCCCGATACAATGAGCAGTTCTTC
CDR3: CASSLAGARYNEQFF

J: TRBJ2-3
D: TRBD1
V: TRBV7-9
size: NA
length: 15
DNA: TGTGCCAGCAGCTTAGAGGGGGCGCGAACAGATACGCAGTATTTT
CDR3: CASSLEGARTDTQYF

J: TRBJ2-5
D: TRBD1
V: TRBV2
size: NA
length: 15
DNA: TGTGCCAGCAGTTGGGACAGGGGATTCCAAGAGACCCAGTACTTC
CDR3: CASSWDRGFQETQYF

J: TRBJ1-2
D: TRBD1
V: TRBV28
size: NA
length: 13
DNA: TGTGCCAGCAGTCCTACAGGGGGCTATGGCTACACCTTC
CDR3: CASSPTGGYGYTF